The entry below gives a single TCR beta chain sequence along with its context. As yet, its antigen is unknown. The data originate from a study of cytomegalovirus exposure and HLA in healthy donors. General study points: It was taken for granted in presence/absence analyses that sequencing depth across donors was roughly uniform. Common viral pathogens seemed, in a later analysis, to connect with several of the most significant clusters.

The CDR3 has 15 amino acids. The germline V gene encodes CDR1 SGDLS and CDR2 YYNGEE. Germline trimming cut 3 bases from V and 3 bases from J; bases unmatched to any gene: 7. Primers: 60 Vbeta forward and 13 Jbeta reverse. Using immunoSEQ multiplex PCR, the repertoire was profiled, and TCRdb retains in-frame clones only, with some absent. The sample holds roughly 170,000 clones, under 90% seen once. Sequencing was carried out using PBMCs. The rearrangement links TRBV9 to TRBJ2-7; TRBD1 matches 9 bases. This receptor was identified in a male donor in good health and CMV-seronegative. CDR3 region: CASSEGTGNNYEQYF. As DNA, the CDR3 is TGTGCCAGCAGCGAAGGGACAGGGAACAACTACGAGCAGTACTTC.